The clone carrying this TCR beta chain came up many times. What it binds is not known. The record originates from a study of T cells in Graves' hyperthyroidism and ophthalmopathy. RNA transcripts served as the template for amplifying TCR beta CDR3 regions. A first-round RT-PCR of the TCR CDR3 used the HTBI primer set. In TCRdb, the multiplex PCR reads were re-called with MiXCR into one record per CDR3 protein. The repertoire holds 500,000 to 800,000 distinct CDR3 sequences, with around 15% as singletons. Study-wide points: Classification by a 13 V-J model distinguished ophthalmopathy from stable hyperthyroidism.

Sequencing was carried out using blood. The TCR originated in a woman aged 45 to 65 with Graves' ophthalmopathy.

The CDR3 nucleotides read TGTGCCAGCAGCTTAGCCCCGATGGGGCTAGCGGGAGGTACTGAGTTCTTC. The encoded protein is CASSLAPMGLAGGTEFF. The gene calls are TRBV7-9 and TRBJ2-1, with TRBD2 identical over 11 bases. Germline CDR1 and CDR2: SEHNR and FQNEAQ (reference sequence). This CDR3 has 17 residues. J was trimmed by 14 bases and V by 0 bases; bases with no gene match: 15.